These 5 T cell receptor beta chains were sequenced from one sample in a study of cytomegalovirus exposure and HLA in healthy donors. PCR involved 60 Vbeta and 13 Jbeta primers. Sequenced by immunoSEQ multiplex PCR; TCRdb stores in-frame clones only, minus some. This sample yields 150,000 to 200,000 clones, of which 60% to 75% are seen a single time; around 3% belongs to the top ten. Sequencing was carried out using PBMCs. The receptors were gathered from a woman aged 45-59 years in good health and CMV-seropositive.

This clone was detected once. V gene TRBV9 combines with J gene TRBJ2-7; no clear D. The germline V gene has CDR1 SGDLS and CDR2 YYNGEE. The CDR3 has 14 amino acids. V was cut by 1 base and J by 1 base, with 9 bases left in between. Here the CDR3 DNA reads TGTGCCAGCAGCGTACAGAGGAATTCCTACGAGCAGTACTTC. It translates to CASSVQRNSYEQYF.

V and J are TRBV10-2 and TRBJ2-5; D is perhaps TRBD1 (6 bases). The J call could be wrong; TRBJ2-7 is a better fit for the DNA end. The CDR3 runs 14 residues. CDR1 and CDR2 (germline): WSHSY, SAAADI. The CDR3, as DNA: TGCGCCAGCAGTCACGACAGGTTCGCCTACGAGCAGTACTTC. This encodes CASSHDRFAYEQYF.

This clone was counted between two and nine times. In DNA, the CDR3 is TGTGCCAGCAGTTACGGGGGACTAGCAGCCCACGAGCAGTACTTC. Translated: CASSYGGLAAHEQYF. The chain couples TRBV6-5 to TRBJ2-5; 9 bases fit TRBD2. The J call may be wrong; the DNA end is better matched by TRBJ2-7. The CDR3 has 15 residues. Germline V lookup: CDR1 MNHEY, CDR2 SVGAGI.

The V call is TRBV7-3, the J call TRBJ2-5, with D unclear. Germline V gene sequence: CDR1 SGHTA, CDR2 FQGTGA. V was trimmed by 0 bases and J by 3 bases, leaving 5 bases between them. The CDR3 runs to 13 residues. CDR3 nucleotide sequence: TGTGCCAGCAGCTTAACCGGTAAAGAGACCCAGTACTTC. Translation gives CASSLTGKETQYF.

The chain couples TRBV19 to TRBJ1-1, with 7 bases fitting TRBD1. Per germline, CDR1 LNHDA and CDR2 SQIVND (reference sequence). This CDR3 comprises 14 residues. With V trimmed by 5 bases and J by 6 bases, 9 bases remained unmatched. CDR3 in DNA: TGTGCCAGTAGTGAACGGACAGGCATCTCTGAAGCTTTCTTT. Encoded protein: CASSERTGISEAFF.